The 16 T cell receptor beta chains below all came from one sample that was sequenced in a study of cytomegalovirus exposure and HLA in healthy donors. PCR was performed using 60 Vbeta and 13 Jbeta primers. TCRdb's table, derived via immunoSEQ multiplex PCR, lists solely in-frame clones and lacks some. The data contain around 170,000 clones, more than 75% of them seen just once; the ten biggest clones take up about 2.5%. Sequences were obtained from PBMCs. These receptors all come from a woman in her thirties in good health and CMV-seropositive.

The chain carries TRBV28 and TRBJ2-5; D might be TRBD1 (6 bases). From germline, CDR1 is MDHEN and CDR2 SYDVKM. The CDR3 contains 13 residues. V lost 6 bases and J 3 bases, leaving 11 bases between the germline ends. The CDR3 loop is CASRRGSEETQYF. The CDR3 DNA follows: TGTGCCAGCAGAAGGGGGTCAGAAGAGACCCAGTACTTC.

The chain joins TRBV7-9 to TRBJ2-1; possibly TRBD1 for D (6 bases). V was cut by 0 bases and J by 4 bases, with 19 bases left in between. The germline gives CDR1 SEHNR, CDR2 FQNEAQ (reference sequence). The CDR3 runs 18 residues. CDR3 sequence (DNA): TGTGCCAGCAGCTTAGCCACGTTCAGGGGATCCCTTTACAATGAGCAGTTCTTC. It is translated as CASSLATFRGSLYNEQFF.

The chain recombines TRBV4-3 with TRBJ2-1; 11 bases agree with TRBD2. Germline V CDR1 and CDR2: LGHNA, YSLEER. CDR3 length equals 18 residues. The V segment lost 3 bases and the J segment 4 bases; nucleotides outside the gene matches: 11. The DNA for the CDR3 is TGCGCCAGCAGCCATCTCCCCCCCGCTAGCGGGGGGTACAATGAGCAGTTCTTC. This gives the protein CASSHLPPASGGYNEQFF.

The chain employs TRBV5-5 and TRBJ1-1; tentative D call: TRBD1 (6 bases). Germline V gene data show CDR1 as SGHKS and CDR2 as YYEKEE (reference sequence). The CDR3 runs 14 residues. V shed 0 bases and J shed 4 bases, with 10 bases lying between them. CDR3 sequence (DNA): TGTGCCAGCAGCTTGGATTGGGGGCGCACTGAAGCTTTCTTT. Amino acid sequence: CASSLDWGRTEAFF.

This clone was picked up a small number of times. The chain couples TRBV18 to TRBJ2-1; D gene unclear. CDR1 is KGHSH and CDR2 is LQKENI in the germline V gene. This CDR3 has 13 amino acids. V dropped 5 bases and J dropped 4 bases, with 9 bases sitting between them. Here the CDR3 DNA reads TGTGCCAGCTCAGCCGACATTTACAATGAGCAGTTCTTC. Residues: CASSADIYNEQFF.

The chain uses TRBV7-9 and TRBJ1-4, with a weak D call TRBD1 (5 bases). This CDR3 has 15 amino acids. In germline, CDR1 is SEHNR, CDR2 FQNEAQ (reference sequence). The V end lost 1 base, the J end lost 7 bases, and 13 bases lay between the germline ends. The DNA for the CDR3 is TGTGCCAGCAGCTTAGGGGGCGGGAATGGTGAAAAACTGTTTTTT. It yields the protein CASSLGGGNGEKLFF. The whole variable domain, filled in from reference TRBV7-9 and TRBJ1-4, reads DTGVSQNPRHKITKRGQNVTFRCDPISEHNRLYWYRQTLGQGPEFLTYFQNEAQLEKSRLLSDRFSAERPKGSFSTLEIQRTEQGDSAMYLCASSLGGGNGEKLFFGSGTQLSVL.

This chain links TRBV11-2 with TRBJ1-1; 7 nucleotides match TRBD1. The CDR3 totals 15 residues. In germline, CDR1 is SGHAT, CDR2 FQNNGV. J was trimmed by 2 bases and V by 2 bases; bases with no gene match: 5. CDR3 residues: CASSLLTGRNTEAFF. The CDR3 DNA reads as TGTGCCAGCAGCTTACTGACAGGGAGAAACACTGAAGCTTTCTTT.

This clone has only a few counts. V is TRBV18 and J is TRBJ1-2; TRBD1 agrees at 7 bases. V gave up 1 base and J gave up 4 bases; unmatched junction bases: 9. The CDR3 runs to 16 residues. CDR1 is KGHSH and CDR2 is LQKENI in the germline V gene. The CDR3 reads CASSPQRDRTFYGYTF. The CDR3 DNA sequence: TGTGCCAGCTCACCACAACGGGACAGAACTTTCTATGGCTACACCTTC.

This clone has only a few counts. The chain recombines TRBV6-1 with TRBJ1-1; 8 nucleotides line up with TRBD1. The V and J ends lost 5 bases and 5 bases, in that order; junction bases with no gene match: 10. The CDR3 is 15 residues long. Germline-derived CDR1 and CDR2 are MNHNS and SASEGT. CDR3 nucleotide sequence: TGTGCCAGCAGTCCCCGGACAGGGAGGGAGACTGAAGCTTTCTTT. Translating gives CASSPRTGRETEAFF.

In its sample, this clone was seen a few times. V usage is TRBV30 and J usage is TRBJ1-6, with D hard to call. Germline lookup yields CDR1 GTSNPN and CDR2 SVGIG (reference sequence). There are 14 residues in the CDR3. V was shortened by 0 bases and J by 7 bases, with 10 bases between the two germline ends. CDR3 in amino acids: CAWSVRPVNSPLHF. The CDR3 coding sequence is TGTGCCTGGAGTGTACGTCCAGTCAATTCACCCCTCCACTTT.

The rearrangement links TRBV29-1 to TRBJ2-1, with 11 bases matching TRBD2. Germline CDR1 SQVTM, CDR2 ANQGSEA. The CDR3 contains 16 residues. Germline trimming cut 2 bases from V and 9 bases from J; bases unmatched to any gene: 12. This CDR3 is CSVERVASGGFGEQFF. CDR3 DNA sequence: TGCAGCGTTGAAAGGGTGGCTAGCGGGGGGTTTGGTGAGCAGTTCTTC.

V usage is TRBV10-2 and J usage is TRBJ2-7; 9 bases align to TRBD2. Unmatched junction bases numbered 8, after V lost 8 bases and J lost 3 bases. This CDR3 comprises 14 residues. Germline V gives CDR1 WSHSY, CDR2 SAAADI. The CDR3 coding sequence is TGCGCCAGCTCTTTAGCGGGGGACAACTACGAGCAGTACTTC. Its protein is CASSLAGDNYEQYF.

The rearrangement uses TRBV5-4 and TRBJ2-5; maybe TRBD2 (6 bases). The CDR3 is made up of 15 amino acids. Per the germline V gene, CDR1 is SGHNT and CDR2 is YYREEE (reference sequence). V lost 3 bases and J 2 bases, leaving 14 bases between the germline ends. CDR3 sequence: CASSSSSAGQETQYF. CDR3 in DNA: TGTGCCAGCAGCTCCTCTTCCGCGGGGCAAGAGACCCAGTACTTC.

The rearrangement uses TRBV19 and TRBJ2-2; D might be TRBD1 (6 bases). The CDR3 is 16 residues long. Germline values: CDR1 LNHDA, CDR2 SQIVND (reference sequence). Trimming took off 5 bases at V and 5 bases at J, with 18 bases between the two ends. This CDR3 is CASSPPNRVGTGELFF. The CDR3 region has the DNA TGTGCCAGTAGTCCCCCGAACAGGGTGGGGACCGGGGAGCTGTTTTTT.

The rearrangement uses TRBV10-2 and TRBJ1-2; D is perhaps TRBD1 (5 bases). This CDR3 contains 15 residues. V dropped 2 bases and J dropped 4 bases, with 14 bases sitting between them. Germline loops: CDR1 WSHSY, CDR2 SAAADI. This CDR3 reads CASSERGQSGYGYTF. As DNA, the CDR3 is TGCGCCAGCAGTGAGAGGGGTCAGTCGGGCTATGGCTACACCTTC.

The CDR3: CASSFSGIRTDTQYF. The CDR3 DNA reads TGTGCCAGCAGCTTCTCCGGGATTCGCACAGATACGCAGTATTTT. The V and J genes are TRBV7-6 and TRBJ2-3; possibly TRBD2 for D (5 bases). This CDR3 has 15 residues. Germline V CDR1 and CDR2: SGHVS, FNYEAQ. V was clipped by 3 bases and J by 1 base, with 11 bases between them. Variable domain in full (rest from reference TRBV7-6 and TRBJ2-3): GAGVSQSPRYKVTKRGQDVALRCDPISGHVSLYWYRQALGQGPEFLTYFNYEAQQDKSGLPNDRFSAERPEGSISTLTIQRTEQRDSAMYRCASSFSGIRTDTQYFGPGTRLTVL.